This record looks at one T cell receptor (beta chain) sequence and its context. This entry belongs to a study of T cell responses to AZD1222 COVID-19 vaccine. Sequenced by immunoSEQ multiplex PCR; TCRdb stores in-frame clones only, minus some. Of tens of thousands of clones listed, around 89% were seen once; the top ten hold under 35%. CDR3 length: 11 amino acids. Germline CDR1 and CDR2: GTSNPN and SVGIG (reference sequence). The V end was cut by 2 bases, the J end by 7 bases, with 9 bases between. The J gene is TRBJ2-7, the V gene TRBV30; no clear D gene. The clonotype comes from an adult in good health. This specimen consisted of peripheral blood, obtained on day 0 of AZD1222 vaccination. In nucleotides, the CDR3 is TGTGCCTGGAGTCCTTCACGAGAGCAGTACTTC. Its protein product is CAWSPSREQYF.